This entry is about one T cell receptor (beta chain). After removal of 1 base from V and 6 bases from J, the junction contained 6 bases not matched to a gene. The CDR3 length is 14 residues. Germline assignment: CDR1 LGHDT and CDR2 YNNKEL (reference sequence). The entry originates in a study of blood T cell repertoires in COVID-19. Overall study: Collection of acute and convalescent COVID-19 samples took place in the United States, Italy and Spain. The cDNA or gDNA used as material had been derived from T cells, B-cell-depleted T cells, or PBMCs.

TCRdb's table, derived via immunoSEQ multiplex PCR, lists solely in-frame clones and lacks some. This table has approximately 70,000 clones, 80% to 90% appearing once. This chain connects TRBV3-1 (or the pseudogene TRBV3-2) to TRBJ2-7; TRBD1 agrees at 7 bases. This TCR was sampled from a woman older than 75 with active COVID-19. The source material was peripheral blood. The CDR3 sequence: CASSQGTGEAEQYF. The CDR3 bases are TGTGCCAGCAGCCAAGGGACAGGTGAAGCCGAGCAGTACTTC.